Shown below are 3 T cell receptor beta chains from a single sample sequenced in a study (dated by TCRdb to the mid-2010s). The library was generated by RT-PCR. Sequencing was performed on an Illumina MiSeq. TCRdb's own reprocessing of the public reads used fastp at Q25 and MiXCR and kept productive beta chains. Each CDR3 protein appears once, grouped with its most common genes and DNA. Recorded for this sample are about 680,000 distinct CDR3 sequences; about 14% of them occurred a single time. 3.6% of the sample is in the top ten clones. Sequenced: memory CD4+ T cells from blood. The receptor set was obtained from a female donor in good health, serving as a healthy control.

This clonotype was recorded at least ten times. The chain couples TRBV10-3 to TRBJ1-1, with D possibly matching TRBD1 (6 bases). The CDR3 sequence is 12 residues long. V was cut by 11 bases and J by 7 bases, with 17 bases left in between. Germline V CDR1 and CDR2: ENHRY, SYGVKD. DNA of the CDR3: TGTGCCGTCAAGCCGGGACAAGGTGAAGCTTTCTTT. Amino acids: CAVKPGQGEAFF.

The chain links TRBV5-1 to TRBJ2-7, with TRBD2 matching 8 bases. V lost 2 bases, J lost 4 bases, and 8 bases stayed unmatched. The germline gives CDR1 SGHRS, CDR2 YFSETQ. The CDR3 has 15 amino acids. Here the CDR3 reads CASSFAGTSLYEQYF. The CDR3 DNA is TGCGCCAGCAGCTTCGCCGGGACTAGTTTGTACGAGCAGTACTTC.

This clonotype was observed a handful of times. At one end the junction does not follow the germline gene, possibly because of a read error. The chain joins TRBV10-3 to TRBJ2-1, with 8 bases fitting TRBD2. Germline lookup yields CDR1 ENHRY and CDR2 SYGVKD. This CDR3 is 15 amino acids long. CDR3 loop: CANSYRASGYNEQFF. The CDR3 DNA sequence: TGTGCCAACAGTTATCGGGCTAGCGGGTACAATGAGCAGTTCTTC.